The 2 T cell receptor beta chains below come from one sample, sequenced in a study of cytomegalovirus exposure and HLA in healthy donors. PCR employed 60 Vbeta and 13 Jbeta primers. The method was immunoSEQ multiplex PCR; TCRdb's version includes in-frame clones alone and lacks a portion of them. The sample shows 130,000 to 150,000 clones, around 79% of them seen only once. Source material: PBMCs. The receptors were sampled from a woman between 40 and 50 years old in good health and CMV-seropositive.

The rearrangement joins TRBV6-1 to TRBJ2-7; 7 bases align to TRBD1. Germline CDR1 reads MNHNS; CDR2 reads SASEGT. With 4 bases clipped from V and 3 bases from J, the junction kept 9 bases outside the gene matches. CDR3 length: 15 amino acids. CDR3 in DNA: TGTGCCAGCAGTGCGACATCACAGGGGAACTACGAGCAGTACTTC. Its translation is CASSATSQGNYEQYF.

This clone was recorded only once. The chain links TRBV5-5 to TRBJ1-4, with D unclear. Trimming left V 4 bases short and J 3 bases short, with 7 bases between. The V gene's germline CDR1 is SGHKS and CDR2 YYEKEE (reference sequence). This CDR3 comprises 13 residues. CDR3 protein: CASSRVPNEKLFF. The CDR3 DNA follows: TGTGCCAGCAGCCGGGTCCCTAATGAAAAACTGTTTTTT. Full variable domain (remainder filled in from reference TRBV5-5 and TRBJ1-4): DAGVTQSPTHLIKTRGQQVTLRCSPISGHKSVSWYQQVLGQGPQFIFQYYEKEERGRGNFPDRFSARQFPNYSSELNVNALLLGDSALYLCASSRVPNEKLFFGSGTQLSVL.